The sequence of this T cell receptor beta chain was determined in a study of control samples from healthy donors and cancer patients. This CDR3 spans 14 amino acids. CDR1 and CDR2 (germline): LNHDA, SQIVND (reference sequence). V was cut by 1 base and J by 1 base, with 7 bases left in between. Clones were sequenced by immunoSEQ multiplex PCR, and TCRdb holds only the in-frame ones, with some missing. The sample lists approximately 99,000 clones; approximately 82% were seen once. This receptor was obtained from a man in his late teens or twenties in good health. Specimen: blood. The gene calls are TRBV19 and TRBJ1-1; maybe TRBD1 (5 bases). CDR3 region: CASSIAQGNTEAFF. In nucleotides, the CDR3 is TGTGCCAGTAGTATAGCCCAGGGGAACACTGAAGCTTTCTTT.